A single sample gave rise to the 14 T cell receptor beta chains below, sequenced in a study of blood T cell repertoires in COVID-19. Profiled with immunoSEQ multiplex PCR; TCRdb holds only in-frame clones, not every one. In the table there are 250,000 to 300,000 clones, approximately 88% of which are singletons. What was sequenced was PBMCs or T cells enriched from blood (not recorded which). These receptors were collected from a woman aged 25 to 39 who had recovered from COVID-19.

CDR3 coding DNA: TGTGCCAGCAGCTTAGGAGGTTATGGAAACACCATATATTTT. This codes for CASSLGGYGNTIYF. The V and J genes are TRBV7-3 and TRBJ1-3; D is ambiguous. Per the germline V gene, CDR1 is SGHTA and CDR2 is FQGTGA. V dropped 2 bases and J dropped 3 bases, with 8 bases sitting between them. This CDR3 has 14 residues.

The chain uses TRBV11-2 and TRBJ2-3; 10 bases are shared with TRBD2. Germline assignment: CDR1 SGHAT and CDR2 FQNNGV. The CDR3 contains 15 residues. V lost 1 base to trimming and J lost 3 bases; unmatched junction nucleotides: 1. In DNA form, the CDR3 reads TGTGCCAGCAGCTTAGGGGGACTAGCGACAGATACGCAGTATTTT. It encodes CASSLGGLATDTQYF.

To note about this clone: This specimen includes other DNA sequences encoding the same CDR3. The V gene is TRBV9, the J gene TRBJ2-7; D remains ambiguous. CDR1 and CDR2 from the germline V gene are SGDLS and YYNGEE. V lost 0 bases, J lost 0 bases, and 7 bases lay in between. The CDR3 consists of 14 residues. The CDR3 region has the DNA TGTGCCAGCAGCGTAGGAGGAGTCTCCTACGAGCAGTACTTC. Translating gives CASSVGGVSYEQYF.

The chain has TRBV5-1 and TRBJ1-1, with D possibly matching TRBD1 (5 bases). V dropped 4 bases and J dropped 5 bases, with 18 bases sitting between them. Germline values: CDR1 SGHRS, CDR2 YFSETQ. CDR3 length: 15 amino acids. CDR3 in amino acids: CASSKRQGGPTEAFF. CDR3 DNA: TGCGCCAGCAGCAAACGCCAGGGAGGACCAACTGAAGCTTTCTTT.

This chain connects TRBV6-5 to TRBJ2-3, with unresolved D. This CDR3 spans 15 amino acids. V lost 2 bases and J lost 3, with 12 bases in between. Germline lookup yields CDR1 MNHEY and CDR2 SVGAGI. The CDR3 loop is CASSYHHPGTDTQYF. The CDR3 nucleotides read TGTGCCAGCAGTTACCATCACCCCGGTACAGATACGCAGTATTTT.

CDR3 sequence (DNA): TGTGCCAGCAGCCAAGCCCGGGAGTACTACACAGATACGCAGTATTTT. The encoded protein is CASSQAREYYTDTQYF. The V call is TRBV3-1 (or the pseudogene TRBV3-2), the J call TRBJ2-3; a possible D gene is TRBD2 (6 bases). CDR3 length equals 16 residues. CDR1 and CDR2 (germline): LGHDT, YNNKEL (reference sequence). V was cut by 1 base and J by 2 bases, with 13 bases left in between.

The chain joins TRBV2 to TRBJ2-7; TRBD2 matches at 14 bases. This CDR3 comprises 16 residues. Trimming cost V 1 base and J 6 bases; bases outside gene matches: 5. Germline V gene data show CDR1 as SNHLY and CDR2 as FYNNEI. The CDR3 here is CASSEGLAGGRLEQYF. The CDR3 bases are TGTGCCAGCAGTGAAGGACTAGCGGGAGGGCGACTCGAGCAGTACTTC.

The chain combines TRBV28 with TRBJ2-7, with D maybe TRBD1 (5 bases). The CDR3 length is 13 residues. Germline CDR1 MDHEN, CDR2 SYDVKM. V was clipped by 8 bases and J by 0 bases, with 11 bases between them. CDR3 loop: CASLRQNSYEQYF. CDR3 DNA sequence: TGTGCCAGCTTACGACAGAACTCCTACGAGCAGTACTTC. The variable domain in full, completed from reference TRBV28 and TRBJ2-7, reads DVKVTQSSRYLVKRTGEKVFLECVQDMDHENMFWYRQDPGLGLRLIYFSYDVKMKEKGDIPEGYSVSREKKERFSLILESASTNQTSMYLCASLRQNSYEQYFGPGTRLTVT.

This chain connects TRBV7-9 to TRBJ2-1; a weak D match, TRBD2 (6 bases). Per germline, CDR1 SEHNR and CDR2 FQNEAQ (reference sequence). This CDR3 spans 14 amino acids. The V and J ends lost 4 bases and 5 bases respectively, with 12 bases between them. CDR3 sequence: CASSSGVRDNEQFF. The CDR3 bases are TGTGCCAGCAGCTCGGGGGTGAGGGACAATGAGCAGTTCTTC.

The V and J genes are TRBV3-1 (or the pseudogene TRBV3-2) and TRBJ1-1; D remains unclear. V lost 4 bases and J 3 bases, leaving 9 bases between the germline ends. This CDR3 comprises 13 residues. The germline V gene has CDR1 LGHDT and CDR2 YNNKEL (reference sequence). The CDR3 sequence is CASSPGSYTEAFF. CDR3 coding DNA: TGTGCCAGCAGCCCCGGGAGCTACACTGAAGCTTTCTTT.

The chain carries TRBV4-3 and TRBJ2-7; perhaps TRBD2 as D (6 bases). This CDR3 region has 16 residues. Germline V gene sequence: CDR1 LGHNA, CDR2 YSLEER. V shed 1 base and J shed 4 bases, with 17 bases lying between them. CDR3 region: CASSQGGGDAIYEQYF. The CDR3 DNA follows: TGCGCCAGCAGCCAAGGTGGAGGGGACGCCATATACGAGCAGTACTTC.

The chain couples TRBV5-1 to TRBJ2-2; the D gene is possibly TRBD1 (6 bases). Trimming stripped 2 bases from V and 3 bases from J, with 11 bases between. Germline V gene lookup returns CDR1 SGHRS and CDR2 YFSETQ. The CDR3 spans 15 residues. The CDR3 bases are TGCGCCAGCAGCTTTCAGGGGAGAGACACCGGGGAGCTGTTTTTT. Translated: CASSFQGRDTGELFF. Supplemented by reference TRBV5-1 and TRBJ2-2, the full variable domain reads KAGVTQTPRYLIKTRGQQVTLSCSPISGHRSVSWYQQTPGQGLQFLFEYFSETQRNKGNFPGRFSGRQFSNSRSEMNVSTLELGDSALYLCASSFQGRDTGELFFGEGSRLTVL.

V and J are TRBV11-2 and TRBJ2-7; a weak D match, TRBD2 (5 bases). The CDR3 has 15 amino acids. Germline values: CDR1 SGHAT, CDR2 FQNNGV. With 0 bases removed from V and 9 bases from J, the gap between germline ends came to 18 bases. The CDR3 nucleotides are TGTGCCAGCAGCTTAGAAGGGTGGGAGATCGAGGTGCAGTACTTC. It specifies CASSLEGWEIEVQYF.

The chain is built from TRBV30 and TRBJ1-1, with D possibly being TRBD1 (5 bases). The CDR3 totals 15 residues. Trimming took off 5 bases at V and 7 bases at J, with 23 bases between the two ends. Germline CDR1 and CDR2: GTSNPN and SVGIG (reference sequence). The CDR3 here is CAWFFSTRGLGEAFF. The CDR3 coding sequence is TGTGCCTGGTTTTTCTCTACACGGGGGTTGGGTGAAGCTTTCTTT.